This T cell receptor beta chain comes out of a study of cytomegalovirus exposure and HLA in healthy donors. V dropped 7 bases and J dropped 1 base, with 13 bases sitting between them. CDR1 MNHNS and CDR2 SASEGT come from the germline V gene. This CDR3 comprises 14 residues. The PCR employed 60 Vbeta primers together with 13 Jbeta primers. TCRdb's table, derived via immunoSEQ multiplex PCR, lists solely in-frame clones and lacks some. This table has roughly 200,000 clones, 82% appearing once. The clonotype comes from a woman under 30 in good health and CMV-seronegative. Sequences were obtained from PBMCs. This chain joins TRBV6-1 and TRBJ1-1, with D possibly matching TRBD1 (6 bases). CDR3 DNA: TGTGCCAGCAACGGTGTGACAGGGAACACTGAAGCTTTCTTT. This encodes CASNGVTGNTEAFF.